A selection of T cell receptor beta chains follows, all from one sample in a study of CD8 T cells in Susac syndrome. One entry per CDR3 protein, called by TCRdb with MiXCR from the immunoSEQ multiplex PCR reads. The top ten clones hold about 0.09% of a sample with about 200,000 distinct CDR3 sequences, roughly 96% of them seen once. Sequencing was done on a sample of CD4+ T cells from PBMCs. Every receptor here comes from a human donor with multiple sclerosis. Both conserved end residues are part of each CDR3. D genes are given only for firm matches. The size field is filled for only some rows; it gives once, few, many or a size class.

>NA|TRBV29-1|NA|TRBJ2-1
TGCAGCGTGGGGGGAGACTTCAACAATGAGCAGTTCTTC
CSVGGDFNNEQFF
>NA|TRBV7-2|NA|TRBJ2-5
TGTGCCAGCAGCCCATGGACCGGGGAGACCCAGTACTTC
CASSPWTGETQYF
>NA|TRBV14|NA|TRBJ1-1
TGTGCCAGCAGCCAAGAGGCGCGGGGACGGGACATCCTTTGGGACACTGAAGCTTTCTTT
CASSQEARGRDILWDTEAFF
>TRBD1|TRBV15|NA|TRBJ1-1
TGTGCCACCAGCAGGACAGGGCTTCCTGAAGCTTTCTTT
CATSRTGLPEAFF
>NA|TRBV5-4|few|TRBJ1-4
TGTGCCAGCAGCCGGGGGGCAACTAATGAAAAACTGTTTTTT
CASSRGATNEKLFF
>TRBD1|TRBV7-9|NA|TRBJ2-3
TGTGCCAGCAGCCGGACAGGTTTTAAGCAGTATTTT
CASSRTGFKQYF
>NA|TRBV20-1|NA|TRBJ1-2
TGCAGTGCAGGGGGTGAGCGTGGCTACACCTTC
CSAGGERGYTF
>NA|TRBV4-1|NA|TRBJ1-5
TGCGCCAGCAGCCAAGGGGTGAGGCAGCCCCAGCATTTT
CASSQGVRQPQHF
>TRBD1|TRBV19|NA|TRBJ2-1
TGTGCCAGTAGTCGGGACAGGGGCACCTACAATGAGCAGTTCTTC
CASSRDRGTYNEQFF
>TRBD1|TRBV11-2|NA|TRBJ2-1
TGTGCCAGCAGCCCCCGGGACAGGGGTCTGAATGAGCAGTTCTTC
CASSPRDRGLNEQFF
>NA|TRBV5-4|NA|TRBJ1-2
TGTGCCAGCAGCTTGGGTGCAGGGCCTTTTGGCTACACCTTC
CASSLGAGPFGYTF
>NA|TRBV7-9|NA|TRBJ2-3
TGTGCCAGCAGCTTGTCTGGGGCCGGTACGCAGTATTTT
CASSLSGAGTQYF
>TRBD2|TRBV28|once|TRBJ2-5
TGTGCCAGTACGCTTGCAGGGAGGGGCGAGACCCAGTACTTC
CASTLAGRGETQYF
>NA|TRBV19|NA|TRBJ2-7
TGTGCCAGTAGTATCGAACGGGGTGAGCAGTACTTC
CASSIERGEQYF
>NA|TRBV6-5|once|TRBJ1-2
TGTGCCAGCAGTTTCACCACAACCGGACAACGCTACACCTTC
CASSFTTTGQRYTF
>TRBD1|TRBV9|NA|TRBJ2-2
TGTGCCAGCAGCGCGCGACAGGGCGGAACCGGGGAGCTGTTTTTT
CASSARQGGTGELFF
>NA|TRBV6-6|once|TRBJ2-3
TGTGCCAGCACATCTTCTGCAAATACGCAGTATTTT
CASTSSANTQYF
>NA|TRBV29-1|NA|TRBJ1-2
TGCAGCGTTGGGCCCAGGGCTAACTATGGCTACACCTTC
CSVGPRANYGYTF
>NA|TRBV7-3|NA|TRBJ2-7
TGTGCCAGCAGCCCAACCGGGACAACCTTCTACGAGCAGTACTTC
CASSPTGTTFYEQYF
>NA|TRBV11-2|once|TRBJ1-2
TGTGCCAGCAGCTTCGGGGGGGTTGGCTACACCTTC
CASSFGGVGYTF
>NA|TRBV3-1|NA|TRBJ1-1
TGTGCCAGCAGCCAGACTACAGGGTTCACTGAAGCTTTCTTT
CASSQTTGFTEAFF
>NA|TRBV20-1|NA|TRBJ2-1
TGCAGTGCTAGACAACAGGGCTCCTACAATGAGCAGTTCTTC
CSARQQGSYNEQFF
>NA|TRBV3-1|NA|TRBJ2-5
TGTGCCAGCAGCCTCGGGGCAGTCCAGTACTTC
CASSLGAVQYF
>NA|TRBV7-9|NA|TRBJ2-2
TGTGCCAGCAGCTCACAGGTTGGGGAGCTGTTTTTT
CASSSQVGELFF
>TRBD2|TRBV9|NA|TRBJ2-7
TGTGCCAGCAGCGGACACGGAGGGGAGGGACAGTACTTC
CASSGHGGEGQYF
>NA|TRBV15|NA|TRBJ2-1
TGTGCCACCAGCAGAGGATCCTCCTACAATGAGCAGTTCTTC
CATSRGSSYNEQFF
>NA|TRBV20-1|NA|TRBJ2-7
TGCAGTGCTAGAGATCGGGTCGTAGGGAGCGAGCAGTACTTC
CSARDRVVGSEQYF
>NA|TRBV27|NA|TRBJ2-5
TGTGCCAGCAGTTTCGGCGACAGGGAGACCCAGTACTTC
CASSFGDRETQYF
>NA|TRBV11-2|NA|TRBJ2-1
TGTGCCAGCAGCTTAGTGGCGGGGTCCATCTCCTACAATGAGCAGTTCTTC
CASSLVAGSISYNEQFF
>NA|TRBV30|NA|TRBJ1-1
TGTGCCTGGAGCTATCAGTTAAGGGTGGCGTCGGACTTT
CAWSYQLRVASDF
>NA|TRBV24-1|NA|TRBJ1-1
TGTGCCACCAGTGATCCCCATAAACCTGAAGCTTTCTTT
CATSDPHKPEAFF
>NA|TRBV20-1|NA|TRBJ2-5
TGCAGTGCTAGAGTCGCAGGGAGTATGGAGACCCAGTACTTC
CSARVAGSMETQYF
>NA|TRBV18|NA|TRBJ1-2
TGTGCCAGCTCACCAGCAGAGACTAACTATGGCTACACCTTC
CASSPAETNYGYTF
>TRBD2|TRBV15|NA|TRBJ2-3
TGTGCCACCAGCCGCGGCGGGGGGGTGACAGATACGCAGTATTTT
CATSRGGGVTDTQYF
>NA|TRBV20-1|NA|TRBJ2-1
TGCAGTGCTAGAGAGGACCGGGAGCAGCAGTTCTTC
CSAREDREQQFF
>NA|TRBV20-1|NA|TRBJ1-6
TGCAGTGCTAGAGCGGGGAATTCACCCCTCCACTTT
CSARAGNSPLHF
>TRBD1|TRBV7-9|NA|TRBJ1-2
TGTGCCAGCAGCTCGGACAGGGGCCTTACTCTTGGCTACACCTTC
CASSSDRGLTLGYTF
>TRBD1|TRBV24-1|NA|TRBJ1-2
TGTGCCACCAGTGAGGGACAGGGAGGTTTCGGCTACACCTTC
CATSEGQGGFGYTF
>TRBD2|TRBV20-1|NA|TRBJ2-3
TGCAGTGTTAAGAGCGGGGGGGCCTTGGATACGCAGTATTTT
CSVKSGGALDTQYF
>NA|TRBV7-8|NA|TRBJ1-1
TGTGCCAGCAGTATAGACAGAGGCGACACTGAAGCTTTCTTT
CASSIDRGDTEAFF
>NA|TRBV10-3|few|TRBJ2-1
TGTGCCATCCGAGTGGGGCCCTCCTACAATGAGCAGTTCTTC
CAIRVGPSYNEQFF
>NA|TRBV7-9|once|TRBJ1-1
TGTGCCAGCAGCTTGGGAGGGCGTGGGACTGAAGCTTTCTTT
CASSLGGRGTEAFF
>NA|TRBV29-1|NA|TRBJ1-1
TGCAGCGTTTGTAGGACGGAGAACACTGAAGCTTTCTTT
CSVCRTENTEAFF
>TRBD2|TRBV9|NA|TRBJ2-3
TGTGCCAGCAGCGTGTCTAGCGGCAGAGATACGCAGTATTTT
CASSVSSGRDTQYF
>NA|TRBV30|NA|TRBJ1-2
TGTGCCTGGAGTGTCCTGGACATATCTGGCTACACCTTC
CAWSVLDISGYTF
>NA|TRBV20-1|NA|TRBJ2-3
TGCAGTGCTAACAGGGCAGATACGCAGTATTTT
CSANRADTQYF
>NA|TRBV4-2|NA|TRBJ1-2
TGTGCCAGCAGCCAAGAATTGACAGCGAGGGATGGCTACACCTTC
CASSQELTARDGYTF
>NA|TRBV4-2|NA|TRBJ2-7
TGTGCCAGCAGCCAAGAGCGGACCGGAACCTACGAGCAGTACTTC
CASSQERTGTYEQYF
>NA|TRBV7-8|once|TRBJ1-1
TGTGCCAGCAGCTTAGGAAGGGTAGTCAGGAACACTGAAGCTTTCTTT
CASSLGRVVRNTEAFF
>TRBD1|TRBV3-1|NA|TRBJ2-5
TGTGCCAGCAGCTTCGGGACAGGGGACGAGACCCAGTACTTC
CASSFGTGDETQYF
>NA|TRBV29-1|NA|TRBJ2-3
TGCAGCGTTGAACTGGGGAGAGATACGCAGTATTTT
CSVELGRDTQYF
>NA|TRBV7-7|once|TRBJ2-3
TGTGCTAGCAGCTTAGAAAGCACAGATACGCAGTATTTT
CASSLESTDTQYF
>NA|TRBV11-3|NA|TRBJ2-3
TGTGCCAGCGGTGGACGGGATATAAATACGCAGTATTTT
CASGGRDINTQYF
>TRBD2|TRBV29-1|NA|TRBJ2-3
TGCAGCGTTGAGACGAGACGGGGAGGGAACACAGATACGCAGTATTTT
CSVETRRGGNTDTQYF
>TRBD2|TRBV2|NA|TRBJ2-1
TGTGCCAGCAGGGGGGCTAGCGGGTACAATGAGCAGTTCTTC
CASRGASGYNEQFF